This passage covers 20 T cell receptor beta chains from one sample sequenced in a study of blood T cells in healthy people across ages. A second PCR, run for about 6 to 11 cycles, used a sample-barcoded 5' primer plus a J-beta primer mix. One entry per CDR3 protein, called by TCRdb with MiXCR from the 5' RACE reads. The profile shows 800,000 or so distinct CDR3 sequences, around 25% of them singletons. This same sample was also part of a study on T cells of mothers and their children.

The specimen sequenced was blood. Every receptor here comes from a boy aged 5-17 years in good health.

This clonotype was recorded a few times. The chain couples TRBV29-1 to TRBJ1-4; D remains ambiguous. The V end lost 1 base, the J end lost 6 bases, and 15 bases lay between the germline ends. The CDR3 totals 15 residues. Germline CDR1 is SQVTM and CDR2 is ANQGSEA. The CDR3 loop is CSVEAWAGADEKLFF. CDR3 nucleotide sequence: TGCAGCGTTGAAGCTTGGGCGGGAGCGGATGAAAAACTGTTTTTT.

The chain combines TRBV29-1 with TRBJ2-1; D is unclear. V lost 6 bases and J 4 bases, leaving 13 bases between the germline ends. This CDR3 is 13 amino acids long. CDR1 SQVTM and CDR2 ANQGSEA come from the germline V gene. The CDR3 nucleotides read TGCAGCGTCGGCGCTCCGGCTTACAATGAGCAGTTCTTC. Its protein product is CSVGAPAYNEQFF.

The chain employs TRBV6-2 or TRBV6-3 and TRBJ2-1; TRBD2 matches at 8 bases. Germline V gene data show CDR1 as MNHEY and CDR2 as SVGEGT. This CDR3 contains 17 residues. J gave up 0 bases and V 0 bases, and 4 bases lay outside the gene matches. As DNA, the CDR3 is TGTGCCAGCAGTTACTCAGGACTAGCTCACTCCTACAATGAGCAGTTCTTC. Amino acid sequence: CASSYSGLAHSYNEQFF.

The chain recombines TRBV7-9 with TRBJ2-7, with TRBD2 matching 12 bases. This CDR3 comprises 16 residues. Trimming cost V 5 bases and J 5 bases; bases outside gene matches: 10. Germline V gene lookup returns CDR1 SEHNR and CDR2 FQNEAQ (reference sequence). The CDR3 nucleotides are TGTGCCAGCAGCCTAATGACTAGCGGGGGACAACACGAGCAGTACTTC. This encodes CASSLMTSGGQHEQYF.

The chain combines TRBV27 with TRBJ2-5, with 7 positions matching TRBD2. Gene TRBJ2-7 matches the end of the DNA better, so the J call may be wrong. The CDR3 is made up of 14 amino acids. CDR1 is MNHEY, CDR2 SMNVEV, per germline (reference sequence). CDR3 protein: CATAERGGLHEQYF. Written as DNA, the CDR3 is TGTGCCACCGCTGAGCGGGGAGGGCTCCACGAGCAGTACTTC.

This sequence joins TRBV6-2 or TRBV6-3 and TRBJ1-1; TRBD1 matches at 8 bases. Germline loops: CDR1 MNHEY, CDR2 SVGEGT. J was trimmed by 5 bases and V by 5 bases; bases with no gene match: 10. CDR3 length: 15 amino acids. In DNA form, the CDR3 reads TGTGCCAGCAGTCCCGCTGGACAGGGAATGACTGAAGCTTTCTTT. Protein: CASSPAGQGMTEAFF.

The rearrangement uses TRBV9 and TRBJ1-3; D unclear. This CDR3 spans 12 amino acids. Per germline, CDR1 SGDLS and CDR2 YYNGEE. Between the trimmed V and J ends, which lost 4 bases and 2 bases, there was a span of 4 bases. The CDR3 region has the DNA TGTGCCAGCAGCCCCCCTGGAAACACCATATATTTT. Residues: CASSPPGNTIYF.

This clonotype was recorded a few times. The rearrangement uses TRBV12-3 or TRBV12-4 and TRBJ2-1; D is perhaps TRBD2 (6 bases). V lost 7 bases and J lost 0, with 13 bases in between. There are 15 residues in the CDR3. DNA for the CDR3: TGTGCCAGCAATCCCGGGGGAATCTCCTACAATGAGCAGTTCTTC. Translated: CASNPGGISYNEQFF.

There are a few counts of this clonotype. V gene TRBV28 combines with J gene TRBJ1-1; no reliable D call. The germline V gene has CDR1 MDHEN and CDR2 SYDVKM. The ends were cut back, 6 bases at V and 6 bases at J, with 14 bases in the middle. The CDR3 runs to 13 residues. The chain's CDR3 is CASRAPEVSEAFF. The DNA for the CDR3 is TGTGCCAGCAGGGCCCCGGAGGTTTCTGAAGCTTTCTTT. Combining the CDR3 with reference TRBV28 and TRBJ1-1 gives the whole variable domain DVKVTQSSRYLVKRTGEKVFLECVQDMDHENMFWYRQDPGLGLRLIYFSYDVKMKEKGDIPEGYSVSREKKERFSLILESASTNQTSMYLCASRAPEVSEAFFGQGTRLTVV.

This clonotype was detected only a few times. The chain links TRBV7-6 to TRBJ2-5; 10 bases fit TRBD2. The DNA matches TRBJ2-7 better at its end, which makes the J call doubtful. The CDR3 is 16 residues long. Germline CDR1 and CDR2: SGHVS and FNYEAQ. CDR3 region: CASSSSATSGAYEQYF. Here the CDR3 DNA reads TGTGCCAGCAGCTCCTCGGCTACTAGCGGGGCATACGAGCAGTACTTC.

There are a few counts of this clonotype. This chain links TRBV6-5 with TRBJ1-6; D unresolved. Germline V gives CDR1 MNHEY, CDR2 SVGAGI. This CDR3 has 14 amino acids. V was clipped by 2 bases and J by 9 bases, with 11 bases between them. Here the CDR3 DNA reads TGTGCCAGCAGTTACCGGCAGGATGGTTCACCCCTCCACTTT. The encoded protein is CASSYRQDGSPLHF.

This chain links TRBV2 with TRBJ2-5; 8 bases agree with TRBD2. The CDR3 totals 16 residues. Germline CDR1 is SNHLY and CDR2 is FYNNEI. V trimming: 2 bases; J trimming: 2 bases; junction bases outside the gene matches: 7. CDR3 residues: CASSESTSGDQETQYF. The CDR3 region has the DNA TGTGCCAGCAGTGAAAGCACTAGCGGCGATCAAGAGACCCAGTACTTC.

This clonotype was detected a few times. This sequence joins TRBV5-5 and TRBJ1-4; tentatively, D is TRBD1 (5 bases). Germline-derived CDR1 and CDR2 are SGHKS and YYEKEE (reference sequence). V gave up 0 bases and J gave up 5 bases, with 11 bases separating them. There are 15 residues in the CDR3. Here the CDR3 reads CASSLDPGMNEKLFF. The CDR3 DNA reads TGTGCCAGCAGCTTGGATCCAGGGATGAATGAAAAACTGTTTTTT.

The table lists this clonotype with a few counts. V usage is TRBV20-1 and J usage is TRBJ2-1; D perhaps matches TRBD2 (6 bases). The CDR3 runs to 16 residues. CDR1 DFQATT and CDR2 SNEGSKA come from the germline V gene (reference sequence). The ends were cut back, 3 bases at V and 0 bases at J, with 15 bases in the middle. Here the CDR3 reads CSASKPSVNSYNEQFF. CDR3 DNA: TGCAGTGCTAGTAAGCCTAGCGTCAACTCCTACAATGAGCAGTTCTTC.

V gene TRBV27 combines with J gene TRBJ1-1; D is undetermined. The germline V and J ends were trimmed by 1 base and 1 base, with 7 bases remaining between them. The CDR3 spans 14 residues. CDR1 and CDR2 (germline): MNHEY, SMNVEV (reference sequence). In nucleotides, the CDR3 is TGTGCCAGCAGTTTATTAGGGCAGAACACTGAAGCTTTCTTT. It specifies CASSLLGQNTEAFF.

This clonotype was counted a few times. An end of the junction does not agree with germline; a read error may underlie this. The rearrangement joins TRBV29-1 to TRBJ2-5; perhaps TRBD2 as D (7 bases). Germline CDR1 and CDR2: SQVTM and ANQGSEA. The CDR3 spans 11 residues. CDR3 protein: CSVDPGGGLIF. In DNA form, the CDR3 reads TGCAGCGTTGACCCCGGCGGGGGCCTGATCTTC.

The V call is TRBV27, the J call TRBJ2-3; TRBD2 agrees at 8 bases. Trimming took 4 bases from V and 4 from J; bases not matched to a gene: 10. Looked up from germline, CDR1 is MNHEY and CDR2 is SMNVEV (reference sequence). There are 16 residues in the CDR3. CDR3 DNA sequence: TGTGCCAGCAGTTCAAGCAACGGGGGGGCGTCAGATACGCAGTATTTT. Translated, it gives CASSSSNGGASDTQYF.

The chain links TRBV6-2 or TRBV6-3 to TRBJ1-2; TRBD1 might be the D (5 bases). CDR1 MNHEY and CDR2 SVGEGT come from the germline V gene. The CDR3 has 14 amino acids. Trimming took off 6 bases at V and 4 bases at J, with 15 bases between the two ends. CDR3 in DNA: TGTGCCAGCAGCATCGGGGCGAGCTTCTATGGCTACACCTTC. It is translated as CASSIGASFYGYTF.

This clonotype was counted a few times. This CDR3 is CASSLGRAVLYEQYF. The CDR3 DNA sequence: TGTGCCAGCAGCTTAGGTAGGGCGGTACTCTACGAGCAGTACTTC. The chain carries TRBV7-2 and TRBJ2-7; the D is unclear. CDR1 is SGHTA, CDR2 FQGNSA, per germline. V was clipped by 1 base and J by 3 bases, with 13 bases between them. This CDR3 has 15 residues.

At least ten counts were recorded for this clonotype. The junction departs from germline at one end; a sequencing error may be responsible. This chain connects TRBV20-1 to TRBJ1-4; TRBD1 agrees at 9 bases. The CDR3 totals 15 residues. Per the germline V gene, CDR1 is DFQATT and CDR2 is SNEGSKA (reference sequence). The CDR3 loop is CSAQGQGTTNEKLFF. The DNA of the CDR3 is TGCAGTGCCCAAGGACAGGGGACAACGAATGAAAAACTGTTTTTT.